These T cell receptor beta chains were read from a single sample in a study of T cell changes during pregnancy in multiple sclerosis. Produced via immunoSEQ multiplex PCR; TCRdb's table is partial and in-frame only. The table shows about 40,000 clones, with more than 85% occurring only once. The sequences come from CD8+ T cells from peripheral blood mononuclear cells, collected before pregnancy. Receptors originate from a female donor with multiple sclerosis, enrolled in a pregnancy study. CDR3s include the opening cysteine and the closing phenylalanine or tryptophan.

V	J	CDR3
TRBV29-1	TRBJ2-1	CSAYSNEQFF
TRBV14	TRBJ2-7	CASRLTGMSSYEQYF
TRBV19	TRBJ1-1	CASWRQGNTEAFF
TRBV7-9	TRBJ2-5	CASSPGTSGMQETQYF
TRBV6-1	TRBJ1-1	CASNGQGATEAFF
TRBV27	TRBJ2-1	CASSVGGPGYEQFF
TRBV28	TRBJ2-5	CASLPPRGSETQYF
TRBV5-1	TRBJ1-3	CASSVDRASGNTIYF
TRBV11-2	TRBJ2-7	CASSYITYEQYF
TRBV2	TRBJ2-3	CASSEGAGTRLLYTDTQYF
TRBV7-9	TRBJ1-4	CASSSPISREKLFF
TRBV6-5	TRBJ2-2	CASSPLTGELFF
TRBV2	TRBJ1-1	CASSQGQGFREAFF
TRBV5-4	TRBJ2-7	CASSHPEGQGANEQYF
TRBV2	TRBJ2-7	CASREGQAAYEQYF
TRBV4-2	TRBJ2-1	CASSQSEQGPYNEQFF
TRBV30	TRBJ2-1	CAWTSQGNEQFF
TRBV28	TRBJ1-1	CASGYRGWLTEAFF
TRBV5-6	TRBJ2-7	CASTLGTGYNEQYF
TRBV28	TRBJ2-1	CASSWAGPGSSSYNEQFF
TRBV7-6	TRBJ2-5	CASSLLAGPQETQYF
TRBV28	TRBJ2-3	CASNNRDLSTDTQYF
TRBV27	TRBJ2-3	CASRYSGSIADTQYF
TRBV13	TRBJ2-1	CASSLGLAGVGGFNEQFF
TRBV28	TRBJ1-5	CASITTAVYPRDTGSNQPQHF
TRBV6-5	TRBJ1-2	CASSSGQGGGYTF
TRBV10-3	TRBJ2-2	CAISEEPPGLGTTGELFF
TRBV13	TRBJ2-7	CASSLGQISYEQYF
TRBV5-1	TRBJ1-4	CASSLEGQGSNEKLFF
TRBV7-9	TRBJ2-7	CASSLEGRSYEQYF
TRBV28	TRBJ1-1	CASSLTTGSTTAEAFF
TRBV11-2	TRBJ2-1	CASIRTSGAYNEQFF
TRBV7-7	TRBJ2-5	CASSLGPQGIQETQYF
TRBV5-1	TRBJ2-5	CASSSRPQGQGRQETQYF
TRBV2	TRBJ2-2	CASTTSEETGGELFF
TRBV2	TRBJ1-2	CASREGSANYGYTF
TRBV5-8	TRBJ2-1	CASRTGSVNEQFF
TRBV28	TRBJ1-5	CASSAQGGQPQHF
TRBV5-6	TRBJ2-3	CASSSTIRLAANTDTQYF
TRBV5-6	TRBJ1-2	CASSLLAQVGLYGYTF
TRBV5-1	TRBJ2-3	CASLGTSGSTDTQYF
TRBV7-6	TRBJ2-2	CASSLVPGVDTGELFF
TRBV4-2	TRBJ2-5	CASSQESGFVETQYF
TRBV11-3	TRBJ2-2	CASSLGSQGTGELFF
TRBV4-1	TRBJ2-1	CASSQVMVRNEQFF
TRBV27	TRBJ2-3	CASSSQRETDTQYF
TRBV29-1	TRBJ2-2	CSVADRGPPSGRGVSGELFF
TRBV20-1	TRBJ2-1	CSAGSTGGEFF
TRBV28	TRBJ1-1	CASSPARRGNTEAFF
TRBV28	TRBJ1-1	CASSYDRFTVQNTEAFF
TRBV5-5	TRBJ1-1	CASSLAQGPNTEAFF